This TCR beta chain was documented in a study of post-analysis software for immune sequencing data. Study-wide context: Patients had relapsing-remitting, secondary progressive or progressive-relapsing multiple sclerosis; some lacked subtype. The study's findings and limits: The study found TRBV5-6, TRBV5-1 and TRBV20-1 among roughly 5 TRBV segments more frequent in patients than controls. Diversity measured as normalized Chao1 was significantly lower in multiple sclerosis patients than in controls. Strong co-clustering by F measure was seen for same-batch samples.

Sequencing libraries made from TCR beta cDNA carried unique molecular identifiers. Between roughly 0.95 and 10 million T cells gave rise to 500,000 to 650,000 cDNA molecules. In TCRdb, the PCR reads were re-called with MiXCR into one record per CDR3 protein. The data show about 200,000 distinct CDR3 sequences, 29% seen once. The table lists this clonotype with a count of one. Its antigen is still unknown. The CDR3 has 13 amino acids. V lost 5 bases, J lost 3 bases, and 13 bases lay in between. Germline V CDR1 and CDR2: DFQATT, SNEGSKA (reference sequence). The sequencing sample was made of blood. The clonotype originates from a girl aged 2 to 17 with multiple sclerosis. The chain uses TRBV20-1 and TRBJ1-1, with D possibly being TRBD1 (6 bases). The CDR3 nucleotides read TGCAGTGCTCCGAATACAGGGTACACTGAAGCTTTCTTT. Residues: CSAPNTGYTEAFF.